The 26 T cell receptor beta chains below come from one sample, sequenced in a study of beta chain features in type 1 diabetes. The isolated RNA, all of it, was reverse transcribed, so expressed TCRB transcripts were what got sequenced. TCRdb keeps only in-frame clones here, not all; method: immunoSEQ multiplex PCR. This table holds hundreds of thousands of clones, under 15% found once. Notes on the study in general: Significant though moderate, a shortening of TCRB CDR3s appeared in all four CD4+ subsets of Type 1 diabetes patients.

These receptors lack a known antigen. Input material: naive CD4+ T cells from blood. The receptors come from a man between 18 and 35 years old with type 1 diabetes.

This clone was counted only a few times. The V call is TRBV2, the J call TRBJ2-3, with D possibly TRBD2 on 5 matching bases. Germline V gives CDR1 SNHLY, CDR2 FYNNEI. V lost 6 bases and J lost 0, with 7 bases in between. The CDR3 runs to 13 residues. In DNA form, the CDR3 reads TGTGCCAGCAGGAGGGCCAGCACAGATACGCAGTATTTT. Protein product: CASRRASTDTQYF. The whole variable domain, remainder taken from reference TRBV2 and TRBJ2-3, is EPEVTQTPSHQVTQMGQEVILRCVPISNHLYFYWYRQILGQKVEFLVSFYNNEISEKSEIFDDQFSVERPDGSNFTLKIRSTKLEDSAMYFCASRRASTDTQYFGPGTRLTVL.

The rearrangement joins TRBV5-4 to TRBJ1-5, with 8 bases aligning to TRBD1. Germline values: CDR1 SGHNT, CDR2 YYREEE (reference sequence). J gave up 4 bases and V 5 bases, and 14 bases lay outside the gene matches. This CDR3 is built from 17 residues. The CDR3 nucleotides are TGTGCCAGCAGTTTTACCACCGGGACAGGTCGTAATCAGCCCCAGCATTTT. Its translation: CASSFTTGTGRNQPQHF.

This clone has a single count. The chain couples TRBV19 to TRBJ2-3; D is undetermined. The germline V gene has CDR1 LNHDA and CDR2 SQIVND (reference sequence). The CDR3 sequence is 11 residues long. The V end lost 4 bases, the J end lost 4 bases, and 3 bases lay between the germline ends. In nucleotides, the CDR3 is TGTGCCAGTAGTACTGCAGATACGCAGTATTTT. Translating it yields CASSTADTQYF.

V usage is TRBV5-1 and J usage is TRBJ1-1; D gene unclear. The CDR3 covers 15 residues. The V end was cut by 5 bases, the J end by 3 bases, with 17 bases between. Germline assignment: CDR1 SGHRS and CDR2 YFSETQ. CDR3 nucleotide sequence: TGCGCCAGCAGTCGCGAGATCGAGTGGGACACTGAAGCTTTCTTT. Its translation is CASSREIEWDTEAFF.

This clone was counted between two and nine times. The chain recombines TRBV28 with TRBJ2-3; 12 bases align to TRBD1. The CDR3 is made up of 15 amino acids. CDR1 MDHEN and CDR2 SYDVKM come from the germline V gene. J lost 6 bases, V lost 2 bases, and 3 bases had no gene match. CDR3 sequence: CASSLRDRGLDTQYF. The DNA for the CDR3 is TGTGCCAGCAGTTTACGGGACAGGGGGCTTGATACGCAGTATTTT.

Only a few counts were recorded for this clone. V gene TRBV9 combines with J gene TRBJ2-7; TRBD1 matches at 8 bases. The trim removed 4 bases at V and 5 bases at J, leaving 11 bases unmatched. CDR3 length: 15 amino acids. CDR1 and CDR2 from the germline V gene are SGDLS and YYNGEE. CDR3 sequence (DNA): TGTGCCAGCAGCCCCGGACAGGGATGGATCGACGAGCAGTACTTC. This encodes CASSPGQGWIDEQYF.

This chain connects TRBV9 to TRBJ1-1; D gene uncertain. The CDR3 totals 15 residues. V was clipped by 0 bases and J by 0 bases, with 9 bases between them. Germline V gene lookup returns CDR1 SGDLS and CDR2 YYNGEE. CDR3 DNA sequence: TGTGCCAGCAGCGTAGCCGGTGTCATGAACACTGAAGCTTTCTTT. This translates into CASSVAGVMNTEAFF. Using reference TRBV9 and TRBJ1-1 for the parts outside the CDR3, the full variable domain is DSGVTQTPKHLITATGQRVTLRCSPRSGDLSVYWYQQSLDQGLQFLIQYYNGEERAKGNILERFSAQQFPDLHSELNLSSLELGDSALYFCASSVAGVMNTEAFFGQGTRLTVV.

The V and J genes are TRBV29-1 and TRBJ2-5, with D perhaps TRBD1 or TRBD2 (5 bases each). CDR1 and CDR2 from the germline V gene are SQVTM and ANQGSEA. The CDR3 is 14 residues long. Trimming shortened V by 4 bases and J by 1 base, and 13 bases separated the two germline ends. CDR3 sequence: CSVAKGTTQETQYF. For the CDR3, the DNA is TGCAGCGTTGCGAAAGGGACCACCCAAGAGACCCAGTACTTC.

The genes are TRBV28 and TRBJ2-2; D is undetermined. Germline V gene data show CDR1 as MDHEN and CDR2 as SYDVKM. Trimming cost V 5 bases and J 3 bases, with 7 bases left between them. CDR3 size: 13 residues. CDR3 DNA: TGTGCCAGCAGTCCCTATTACACCGGGGAGCTGTTTTTT. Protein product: CASSPYYTGELFF.

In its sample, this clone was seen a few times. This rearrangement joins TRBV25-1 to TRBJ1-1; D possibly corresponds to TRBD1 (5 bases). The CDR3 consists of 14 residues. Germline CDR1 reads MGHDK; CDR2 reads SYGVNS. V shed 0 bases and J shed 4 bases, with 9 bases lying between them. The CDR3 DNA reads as TGTGCCAGCAGTGAATACAGGGAGGGCACTGAAGCTTTCTTT. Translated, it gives CASSEYREGTEAFF.

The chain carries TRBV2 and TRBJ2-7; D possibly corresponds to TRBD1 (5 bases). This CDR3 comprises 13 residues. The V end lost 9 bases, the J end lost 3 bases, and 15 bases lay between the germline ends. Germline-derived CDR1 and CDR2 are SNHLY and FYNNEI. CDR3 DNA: TGTGCCAGTGCTAACAGGAGAGACTACGAGCAGTACTTC. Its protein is CASANRRDYEQYF.

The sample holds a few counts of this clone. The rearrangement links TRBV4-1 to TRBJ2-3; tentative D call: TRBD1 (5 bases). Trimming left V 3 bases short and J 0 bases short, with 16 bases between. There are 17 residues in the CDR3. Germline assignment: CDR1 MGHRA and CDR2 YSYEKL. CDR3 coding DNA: TGCGCCAGCAGCCATTTTACAGGTTTGACTAGCACAGATACGCAGTATTTT. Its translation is CASSHFTGLTSTDTQYF.

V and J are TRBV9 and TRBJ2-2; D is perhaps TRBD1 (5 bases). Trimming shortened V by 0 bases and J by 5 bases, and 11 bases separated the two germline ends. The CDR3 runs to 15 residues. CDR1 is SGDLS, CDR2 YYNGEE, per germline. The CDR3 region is CASSVDTGWTGELFF. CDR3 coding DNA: TGTGCCAGCAGCGTAGATACAGGATGGACCGGGGAGCTGTTTTTT.

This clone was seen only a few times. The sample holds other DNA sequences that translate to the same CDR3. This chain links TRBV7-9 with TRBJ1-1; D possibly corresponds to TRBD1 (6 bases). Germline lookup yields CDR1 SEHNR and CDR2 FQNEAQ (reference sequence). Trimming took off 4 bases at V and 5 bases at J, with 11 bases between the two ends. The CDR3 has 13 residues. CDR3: CASSSEGGTEAFF. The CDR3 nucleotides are TGTGCCAGCAGCTCCGAGGGGGGAACTGAAGCTTTCTTT. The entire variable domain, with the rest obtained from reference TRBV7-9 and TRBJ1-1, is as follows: DTGVSQNPRHKITKRGQNVTFRCDPISEHNRLYWYRQTLGQGPEFLTYFQNEAQLEKSRLLSDRFSAERPKGSFSTLEIQRTEQGDSAMYLCASSSEGGTEAFFGQGTRLTVV.

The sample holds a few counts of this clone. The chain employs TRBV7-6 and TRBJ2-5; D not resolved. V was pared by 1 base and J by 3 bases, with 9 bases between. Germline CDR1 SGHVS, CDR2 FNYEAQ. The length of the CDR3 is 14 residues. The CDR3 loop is CASSLVNTEETQYF. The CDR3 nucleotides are TGTGCCAGCAGCTTAGTCAATACAGAAGAGACCCAGTACTTC.

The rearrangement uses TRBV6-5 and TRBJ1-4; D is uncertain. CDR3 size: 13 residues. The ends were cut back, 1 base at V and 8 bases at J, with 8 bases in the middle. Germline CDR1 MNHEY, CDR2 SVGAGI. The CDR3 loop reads CASSYYPEEKLFF. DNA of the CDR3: TGTGCCAGCAGTTACTATCCTGAGGAAAAACTGTTTTTT.

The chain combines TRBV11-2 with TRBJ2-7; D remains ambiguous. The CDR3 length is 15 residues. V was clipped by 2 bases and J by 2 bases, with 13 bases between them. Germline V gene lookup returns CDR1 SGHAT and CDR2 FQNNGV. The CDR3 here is CASSLSQMITYEQYF. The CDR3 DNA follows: TGTGCCAGCAGCTTAAGTCAGATGATAACCTACGAGCAGTACTTC.

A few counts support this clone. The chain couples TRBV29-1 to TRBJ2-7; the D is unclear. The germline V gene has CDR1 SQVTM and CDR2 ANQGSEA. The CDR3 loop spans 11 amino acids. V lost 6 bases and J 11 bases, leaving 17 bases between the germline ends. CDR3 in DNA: TGCAGCGTGGATGGGCCAAATGGGGAGTACTTC. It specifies CSVDGPNGEYF.

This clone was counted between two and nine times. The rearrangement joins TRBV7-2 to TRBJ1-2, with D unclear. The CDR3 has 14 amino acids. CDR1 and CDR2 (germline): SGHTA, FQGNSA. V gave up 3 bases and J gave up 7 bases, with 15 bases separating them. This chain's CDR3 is CASSFWGSVGGYTF. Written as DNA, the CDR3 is TGTGCCAGCAGCTTTTGGGGATCGGTCGGTGGCTACACCTTC.

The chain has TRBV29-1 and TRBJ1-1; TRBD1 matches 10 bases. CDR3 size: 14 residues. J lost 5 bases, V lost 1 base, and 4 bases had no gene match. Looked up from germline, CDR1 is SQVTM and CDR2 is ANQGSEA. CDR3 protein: CSVEGQGASTEAFF. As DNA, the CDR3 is TGCAGCGTTGAAGGACAGGGGGCGAGTACTGAAGCTTTCTTT.

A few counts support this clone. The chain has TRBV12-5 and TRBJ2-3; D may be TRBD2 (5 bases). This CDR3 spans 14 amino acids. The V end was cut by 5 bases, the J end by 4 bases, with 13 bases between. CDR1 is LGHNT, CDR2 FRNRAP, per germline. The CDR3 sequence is CASGPRLSADTQYF. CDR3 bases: TGTGCTAGTGGTCCTAGACTTAGCGCAGATACGCAGTATTTT. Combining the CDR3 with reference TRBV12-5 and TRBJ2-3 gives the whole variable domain DARVTQTPRHKVTEMGQEVTMRCQPILGHNTVFWYRQTMMQGLELLAYFRNRAPLDDSGMPKDRFSAEMPDATLATLKIQPSEPRDSAVYFCASGPRLSADTQYFGPGTRLTVL.

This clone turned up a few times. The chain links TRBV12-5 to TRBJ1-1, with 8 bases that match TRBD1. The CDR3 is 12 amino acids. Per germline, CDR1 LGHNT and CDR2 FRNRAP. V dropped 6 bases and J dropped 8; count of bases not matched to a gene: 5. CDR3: CASGSGQDEAFF. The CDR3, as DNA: TGTGCTAGTGGGTCGGGACAGGACGAAGCTTTCTTT.

The chain's CDR3 is CASSLDPASGNTIYF. The CDR3 DNA follows: TGTGCCAGCAGCTTAGACCCAGCCTCTGGAAACACCATATATTTT. The chain couples TRBV7-2 to TRBJ1-3; D uncertain. The CDR3 runs 15 residues. V was cut by 1 base and J by 0 bases, with 7 bases left in between. Germline V gives CDR1 SGHTA, CDR2 FQGNSA.

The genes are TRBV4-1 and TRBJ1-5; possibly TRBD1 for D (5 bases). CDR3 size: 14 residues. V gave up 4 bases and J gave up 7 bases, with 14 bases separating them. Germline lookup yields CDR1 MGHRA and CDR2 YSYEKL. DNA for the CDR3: TGCGCCAGCAGCCTCGGACGAGGGGACCAGCCCCAGCATTTT. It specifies CASSLGRGDQPQHF.

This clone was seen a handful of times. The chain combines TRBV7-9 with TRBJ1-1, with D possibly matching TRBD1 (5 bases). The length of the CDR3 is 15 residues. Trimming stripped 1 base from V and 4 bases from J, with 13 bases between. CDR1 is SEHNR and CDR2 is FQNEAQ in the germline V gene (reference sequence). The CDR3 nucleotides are TGTGCCAGCAGCTTAGGGGGCCTAGGGGCCACTGAAGCTTTCTTT. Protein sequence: CASSLGGLGATEAFF.

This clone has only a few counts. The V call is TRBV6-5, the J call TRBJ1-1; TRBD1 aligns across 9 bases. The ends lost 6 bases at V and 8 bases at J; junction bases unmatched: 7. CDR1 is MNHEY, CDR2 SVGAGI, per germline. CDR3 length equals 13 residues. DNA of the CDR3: TGTGCCAGCAGACCCGACAGGGGGGGAGAAGCTTTCTTT. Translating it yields CASRPDRGGEAFF.